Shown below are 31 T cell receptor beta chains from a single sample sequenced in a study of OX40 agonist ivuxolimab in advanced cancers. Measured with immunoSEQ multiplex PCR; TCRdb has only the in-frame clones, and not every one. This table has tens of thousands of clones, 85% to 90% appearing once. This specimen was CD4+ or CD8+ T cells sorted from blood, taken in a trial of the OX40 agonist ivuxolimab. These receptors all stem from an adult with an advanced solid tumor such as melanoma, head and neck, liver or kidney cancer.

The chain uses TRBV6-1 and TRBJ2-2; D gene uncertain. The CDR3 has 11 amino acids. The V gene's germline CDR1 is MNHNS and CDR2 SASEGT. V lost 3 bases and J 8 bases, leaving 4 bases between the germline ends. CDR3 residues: CASSDGGELFF. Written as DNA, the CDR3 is TGTGCCAGCAGTGACGGTGGGGAGCTGTTTTTT.

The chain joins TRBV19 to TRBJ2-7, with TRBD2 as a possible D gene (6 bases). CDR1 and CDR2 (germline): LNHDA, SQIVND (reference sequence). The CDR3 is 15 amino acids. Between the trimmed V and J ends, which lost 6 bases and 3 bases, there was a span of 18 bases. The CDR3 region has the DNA TGTGCCAGTAGCCCCGCCGGGACTGGGTACTACGAGCAGTACTTC. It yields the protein CASSPAGTGYYEQYF. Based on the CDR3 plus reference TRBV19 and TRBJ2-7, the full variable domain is DGGITQSPKYLFRKEGQNVTLSCEQNLNHDAMYWYRQDPGQGLRLIYYSQIVNDFQKGDIAEGYSVSREKKESFPLTVTSAQKNPTAFYLCASSPAGTGYYEQYFGPGTRLTVT.

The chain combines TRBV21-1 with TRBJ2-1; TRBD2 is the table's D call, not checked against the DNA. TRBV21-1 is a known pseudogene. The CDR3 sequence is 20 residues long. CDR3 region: CASSKTFTSGRALGNNEQFF. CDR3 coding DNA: TGTGCCAGCAGCAAGACCTTTACTAGCGGGAGGGCCCTAGGAAACAATGAGCAGTTCTTC.

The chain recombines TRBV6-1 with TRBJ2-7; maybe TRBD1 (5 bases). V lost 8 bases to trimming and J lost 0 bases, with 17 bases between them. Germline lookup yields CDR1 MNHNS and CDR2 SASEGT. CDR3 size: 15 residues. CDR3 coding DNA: TGTGCCAGCCGGATTTTACAGGTTAGCTCCTACGAGCAGTACTTC. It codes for CASRILQVSSYEQYF.

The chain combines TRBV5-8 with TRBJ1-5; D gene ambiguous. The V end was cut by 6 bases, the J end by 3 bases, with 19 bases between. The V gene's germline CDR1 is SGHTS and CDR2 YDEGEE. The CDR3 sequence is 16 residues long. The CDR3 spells CASTPSGSVPNQPQHF. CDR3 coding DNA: TGTGCCAGCACCCCCTCGGGGTCAGTGCCCAATCAGCCCCAGCATTTT.

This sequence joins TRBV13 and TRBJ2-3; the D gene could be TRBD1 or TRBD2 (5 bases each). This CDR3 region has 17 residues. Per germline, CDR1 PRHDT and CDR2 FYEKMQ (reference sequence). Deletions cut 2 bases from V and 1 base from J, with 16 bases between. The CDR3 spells CASSLYPSLGGTDTQYF. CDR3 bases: TGTGCCAGCAGCTTATACCCATCCTTGGGGGGCACAGATACGCAGTATTTT.

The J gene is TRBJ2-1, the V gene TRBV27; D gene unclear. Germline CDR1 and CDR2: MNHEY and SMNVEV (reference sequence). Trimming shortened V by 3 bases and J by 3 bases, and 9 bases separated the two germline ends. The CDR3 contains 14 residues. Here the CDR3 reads CASSLSSLYNEQFF. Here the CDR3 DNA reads TGTGCCAGCAGTTTGTCTTCACTCTACAATGAGCAGTTCTTC.

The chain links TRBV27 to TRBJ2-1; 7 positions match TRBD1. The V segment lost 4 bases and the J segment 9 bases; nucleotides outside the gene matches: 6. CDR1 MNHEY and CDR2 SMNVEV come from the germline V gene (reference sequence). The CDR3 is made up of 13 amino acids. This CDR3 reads CASSWNRGSEQFF. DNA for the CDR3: TGTGCCAGCAGTTGGAACAGGGGCAGTGAGCAGTTCTTC.

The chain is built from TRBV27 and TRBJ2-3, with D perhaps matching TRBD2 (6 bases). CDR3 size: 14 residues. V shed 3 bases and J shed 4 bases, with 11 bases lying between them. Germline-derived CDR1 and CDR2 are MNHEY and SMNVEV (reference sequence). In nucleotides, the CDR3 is TGTGCCAGCAGTTTTACCGGGAGCGCAGATACGCAGTATTTT. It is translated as CASSFTGSADTQYF.

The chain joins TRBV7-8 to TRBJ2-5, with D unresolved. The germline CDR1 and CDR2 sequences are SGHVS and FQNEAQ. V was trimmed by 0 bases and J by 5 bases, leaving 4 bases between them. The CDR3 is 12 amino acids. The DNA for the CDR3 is TGTGCCAGCAGCTTAGCGACGGAGACCCAGTACTTC. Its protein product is CASSLATETQYF. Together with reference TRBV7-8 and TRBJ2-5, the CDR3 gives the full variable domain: GAGVSQSPRYKVAKRGQDVALRCDPISGHVSLFWYQQALGQGPEFLTYFQNEAQLDKSGLPSDRFFAERPEGSVSTLKIQRTQQEDSAVYLCASSLATETQYFGPGTRLLVL.

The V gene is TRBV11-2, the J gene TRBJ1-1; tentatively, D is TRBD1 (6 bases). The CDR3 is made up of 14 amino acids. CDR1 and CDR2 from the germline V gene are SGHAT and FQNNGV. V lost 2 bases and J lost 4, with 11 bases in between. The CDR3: CASSLSGAGTEAFF. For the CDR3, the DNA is TGTGCCAGCAGCTTATCAGGGGCCGGCACTGAAGCTTTCTTT.

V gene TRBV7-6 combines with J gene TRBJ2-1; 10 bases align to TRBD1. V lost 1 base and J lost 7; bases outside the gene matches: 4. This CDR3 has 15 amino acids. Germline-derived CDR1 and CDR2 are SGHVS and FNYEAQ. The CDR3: CASSLGQGAQNEQFF. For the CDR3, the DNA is TGTGCCAGCAGCTTAGGACAGGGGGCGCAAAATGAGCAGTTCTTC.

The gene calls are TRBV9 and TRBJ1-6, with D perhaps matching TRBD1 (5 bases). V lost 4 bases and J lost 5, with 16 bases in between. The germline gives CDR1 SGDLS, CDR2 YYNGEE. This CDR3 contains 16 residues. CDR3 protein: CASSSRTEGHNSPLHF. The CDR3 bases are TGTGCCAGCAGCTCTCGGACGGAGGGGCATAATTCACCCCTCCACTTT.

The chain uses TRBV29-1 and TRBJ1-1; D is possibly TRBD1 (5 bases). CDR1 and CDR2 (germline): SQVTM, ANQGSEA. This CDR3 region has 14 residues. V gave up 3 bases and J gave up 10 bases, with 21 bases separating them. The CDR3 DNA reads TGCAGCGTTGATCGGGGCTCGAAAGTAGTTCCAGCTTTCTTT. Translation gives CSVDRGSKVVPAFF.

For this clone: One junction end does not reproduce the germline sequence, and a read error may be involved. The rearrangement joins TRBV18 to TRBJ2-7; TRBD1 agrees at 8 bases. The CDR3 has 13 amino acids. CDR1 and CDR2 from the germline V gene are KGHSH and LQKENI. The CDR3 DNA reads TGTGCCAGCTCACCAGAGCCTGGACAGGGCCCCAACTTC. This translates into CASSPEPGQGPNF. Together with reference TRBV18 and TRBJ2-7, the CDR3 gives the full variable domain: NAGVMQNPRHLVRRRGQEARLRCSPMKGHSHVYWYRQLPEEGLKFMVYLQKENIIDESGMPKERFSAEFPKEGPSILRIQQVVRGDSAAYFCASSPEPGQGPNFGPGTRLTVT.

CDR3 in DNA: TGTGCCAGCAGTTTATTGCTAGCGGGAGGCCCCCAAGATACGCAGTATTTT. Its translation is CASSLLLAGGPQDTQYF. This chain connects TRBV28 to TRBJ2-3; 11 nucleotides agree with TRBD2. Germline loops: CDR1 MDHEN, CDR2 SYDVKM. Unmatched junction bases numbered 8, after V lost 1 base and J lost 5 bases. The CDR3 is 17 residues long.

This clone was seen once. In DNA form, the CDR3 reads TGTGCCAGCAGTTTATCGATTTCGGCGGGACACAATGAGCAGTTCTTC. Translated, it gives CASSLSISAGHNEQFF. This chain connects TRBV27 to TRBJ2-1; perhaps TRBD2 as D (6 bases). This CDR3 is 16 amino acids long. V lost 0 bases, J lost 5 bases, and 14 bases lay in between. Germline loops: CDR1 MNHEY, CDR2 SMNVEV (reference sequence).

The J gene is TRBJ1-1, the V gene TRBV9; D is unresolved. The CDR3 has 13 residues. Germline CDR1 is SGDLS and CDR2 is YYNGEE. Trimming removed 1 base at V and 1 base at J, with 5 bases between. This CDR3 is CASSVQSNTEAFF. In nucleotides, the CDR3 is TGTGCCAGCAGCGTACAGTCGAACACTGAAGCTTTCTTT.

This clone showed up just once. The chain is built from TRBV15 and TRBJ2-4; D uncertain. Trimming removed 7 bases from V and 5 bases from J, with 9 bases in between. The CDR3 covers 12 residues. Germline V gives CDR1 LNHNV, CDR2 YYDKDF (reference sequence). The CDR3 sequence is CATMSGENIQYF. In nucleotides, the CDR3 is TGTGCCACCATGTCCGGAGAAAACATTCAGTACTTC.

The CDR3 nucleotides are TGTGCCAGCAGCCAAGCGTCCGAGCAGTACTTC. Amino acid sequence: CASSQASEQYF. The chain joins TRBV7-9 to TRBJ2-7; D remains ambiguous. Trimming removed 5 bases from V and 6 bases from J, with 8 bases in between. The CDR3 sequence is 11 residues long. Germline CDR1 and CDR2: SEHNR and FQNEAQ (reference sequence).

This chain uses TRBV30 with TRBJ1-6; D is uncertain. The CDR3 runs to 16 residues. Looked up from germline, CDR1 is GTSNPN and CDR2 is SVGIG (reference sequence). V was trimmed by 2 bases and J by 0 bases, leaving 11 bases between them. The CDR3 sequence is CAWSPGQSSYNSPLHF. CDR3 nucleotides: TGTGCCTGGAGTCCGGGCCAGAGCTCCTATAATTCACCCCTCCACTTT. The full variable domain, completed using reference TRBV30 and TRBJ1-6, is SQTIHQWPATLVQPVGSPLSLECTVEGTSNPNLYWYRQAAGRGLQLLFYSVGIGQISSEVPQNLSASRPQDRQFILSSKKLLLSDSGFYLCAWSPGQSSYNSPLHFGNGTRLTVT.

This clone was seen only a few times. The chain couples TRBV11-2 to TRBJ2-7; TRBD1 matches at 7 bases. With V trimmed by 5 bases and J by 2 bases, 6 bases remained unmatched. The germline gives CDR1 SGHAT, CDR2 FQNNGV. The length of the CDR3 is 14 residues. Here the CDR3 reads CASSPGTVTYEQYF. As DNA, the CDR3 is TGTGCCAGCAGCCCCGGGACAGTGACCTACGAGCAGTACTTC.

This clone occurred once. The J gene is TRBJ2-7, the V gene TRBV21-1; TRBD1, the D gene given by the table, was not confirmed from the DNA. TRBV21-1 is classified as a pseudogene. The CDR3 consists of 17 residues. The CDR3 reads CASSAPFRRGQIYEQYF. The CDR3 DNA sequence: TGTGCCAGCAGCGCCCCGTTTCGAAGGGGACAGATCTACGAGCAGTACTTC.

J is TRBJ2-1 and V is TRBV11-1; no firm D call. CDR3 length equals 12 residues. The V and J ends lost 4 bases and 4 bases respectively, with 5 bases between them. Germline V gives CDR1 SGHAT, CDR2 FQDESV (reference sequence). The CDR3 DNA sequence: TGTGCCAGCAGCTCGCAGTACAATGAGCAGTTCTTC. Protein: CASSSQYNEQFF. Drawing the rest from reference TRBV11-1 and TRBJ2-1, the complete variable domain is EAEVAQSPRYKITEKSQAVAFWCDPISGHATLYWYRQILGQGPELLVQFQDESVVDDSQLPKDRFSAERLKGVDSTLKIQPAELGDSAMYLCASSSQYNEQFFGPGTRLTVL.

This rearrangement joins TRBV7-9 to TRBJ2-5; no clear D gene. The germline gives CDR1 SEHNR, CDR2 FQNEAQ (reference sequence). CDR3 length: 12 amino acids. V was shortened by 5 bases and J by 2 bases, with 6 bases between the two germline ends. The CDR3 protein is CASSQYQETQYF. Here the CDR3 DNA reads TGTGCCAGCAGCCAGTATCAAGAGACCCAGTACTTC.

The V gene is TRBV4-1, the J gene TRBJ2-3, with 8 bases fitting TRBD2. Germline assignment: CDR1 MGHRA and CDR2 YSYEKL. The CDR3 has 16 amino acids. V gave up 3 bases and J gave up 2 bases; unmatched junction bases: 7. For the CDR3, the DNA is TGCGCCAGCAGCCACCAACTAGCGGATAACACAGATACGCAGTATTTT. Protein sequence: CASSHQLADNTDTQYF.

CDR3 coding DNA: TGTGCCACCAAGGAGGGGGCCTACAATGAGCAGTTCTTC. Translating gives CATKEGAYNEQFF. The rearrangement joins TRBV13 to TRBJ2-1; the D call may be TRBD1 or TRBD2 (6 bases each). V lost 10 bases and J 2 bases, leaving 12 bases between the germline ends. This CDR3 contains 13 residues. Germline CDR1 PRHDT, CDR2 FYEKMQ (reference sequence).

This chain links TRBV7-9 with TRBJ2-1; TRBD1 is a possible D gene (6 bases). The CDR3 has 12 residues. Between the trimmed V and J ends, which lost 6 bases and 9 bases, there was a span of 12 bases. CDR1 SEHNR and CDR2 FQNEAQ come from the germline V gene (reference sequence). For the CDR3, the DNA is TGTGCCAGCAGGTTGGACAGTCCTGAGCAGTTCTTC. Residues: CASRLDSPEQFF. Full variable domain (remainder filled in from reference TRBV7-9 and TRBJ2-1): DTGVSQNPRHKITKRGQNVTFRCDPISEHNRLYWYRQTLGQGPEFLTYFQNEAQLEKSRLLSDRFSAERPKGSFSTLEIQRTEQGDSAMYLCASRLDSPEQFFGPGTRLTVL.

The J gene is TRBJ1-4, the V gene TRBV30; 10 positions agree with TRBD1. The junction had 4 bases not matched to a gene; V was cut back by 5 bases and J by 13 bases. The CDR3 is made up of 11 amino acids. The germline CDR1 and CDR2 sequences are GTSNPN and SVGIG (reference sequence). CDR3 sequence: CAWGQGDGLFF. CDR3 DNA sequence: TGTGCCTGGGGACAGGGGGATGGACTGTTTTTT.

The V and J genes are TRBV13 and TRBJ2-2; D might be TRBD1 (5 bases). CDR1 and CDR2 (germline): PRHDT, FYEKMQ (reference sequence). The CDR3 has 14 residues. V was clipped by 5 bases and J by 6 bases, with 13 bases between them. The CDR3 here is CASSQFQGSGELFF. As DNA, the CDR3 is TGTGCCAGCAGCCAGTTTCAGGGTTCCGGGGAGCTGTTTTTT.

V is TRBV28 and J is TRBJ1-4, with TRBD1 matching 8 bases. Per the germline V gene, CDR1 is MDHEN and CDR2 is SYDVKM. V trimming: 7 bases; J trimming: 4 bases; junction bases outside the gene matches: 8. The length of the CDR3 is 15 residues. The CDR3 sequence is CASTVSGQDNEKLFF. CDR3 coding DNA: TGTGCCAGCACCGTCTCGGGACAGGATAATGAAAAACTGTTTTTT.